This T cell receptor beta chain was identified in a study of glioma-infiltrating T cells after dendritic cell vaccination. Study summary: Monocyte-derived dendritic cells, cultured 7 to 8 days with IL-4 and GM-CSF, were pulsed with autologous tumor lysate. Study-wide results and caveats: TCR clonality showed no direct relationship with survival.

To note about this clone: No antigen is known for it.

Method: immunoSEQ multiplex PCR; TCRdb's copy keeps in-frame clones and lacks some. The sample lists fewer than 75,000 clones, around 85% occurring once. Noted time point: after dendritic cell vaccination, including at tumor progression/relapse. Trimming cost V 7 bases and J 4 bases; bases outside gene matches: 10. This CDR3 is 14 amino acids long. Looked up from germline, CDR1 is SQVTM and CDR2 is ANQGSEA. The chain recombines TRBV29-1 with TRBJ2-1; 7 nucleotides agree with TRBD2. The starting material was blood, obtained after dendritic cell vaccination. The TCR comes from a human donor with glioblastoma. CDR3 sequence reads: CSAVGAGLYNEQFF. The DNA of the CDR3 is TGCAGCGCGGTGGGAGCGGGGCTTTACAATGAGCAGTTCTTC.